This TCR beta chain derives from a study of cytomegalovirus exposure and HLA in healthy donors. This clone was recorded only once. Its matching antigen is unknown. It was the approximately 110-subject validation cohort, separate from the roughly 700-subject first cohort, to which the donors belonged. Findings of the study overall: Researchers counted about 150 TCR beta chains as cytomegalovirus-associated. A few of the chains that were CMV-associated were confirmed in vitro to be specific for CMV antigens. Rare TCR sequences dominated, though some public TCRs recurred in many donors.

Method: immunoSEQ multiplex PCR; TCRdb's copy keeps in-frame clones and lacks some. The sample has 200,000 or so clones; about 80% are singletons. The clonotype comes from a man younger than 30 in good health and CMV-seropositive. Source material: PBMCs.

The CDR3 loop reads CASSFGTSGSYEQYF. The CDR3 bases are TGTGCCAGCAGCTTTGGGACTAGCGGGAGCTACGAGCAGTACTTC. The chain is built from TRBV13 and TRBJ2-7; 14 bases are a match to TRBD2. This CDR3 is built from 15 residues. Germline assignment: CDR1 PRHDT and CDR2 FYEKMQ (reference sequence). The J segment lost 3 bases and the V segment lost 3 bases, leaving 1 base of the junction unmatched.